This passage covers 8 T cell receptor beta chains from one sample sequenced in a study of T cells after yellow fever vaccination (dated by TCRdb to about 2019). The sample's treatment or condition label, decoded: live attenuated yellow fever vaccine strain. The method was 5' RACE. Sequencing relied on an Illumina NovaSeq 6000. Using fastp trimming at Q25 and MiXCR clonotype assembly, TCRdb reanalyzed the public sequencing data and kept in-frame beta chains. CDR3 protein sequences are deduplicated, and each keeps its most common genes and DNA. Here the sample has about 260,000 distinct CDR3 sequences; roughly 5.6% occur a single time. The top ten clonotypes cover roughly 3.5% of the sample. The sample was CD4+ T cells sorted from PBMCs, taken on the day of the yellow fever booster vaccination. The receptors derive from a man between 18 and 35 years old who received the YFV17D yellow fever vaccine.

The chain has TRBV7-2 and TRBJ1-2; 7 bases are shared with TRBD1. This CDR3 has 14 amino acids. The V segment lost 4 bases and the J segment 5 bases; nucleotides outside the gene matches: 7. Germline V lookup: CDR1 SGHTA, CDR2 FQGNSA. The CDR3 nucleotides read TGTGCCAGCAGCTCCCCGGGACAGTGGTATGGCTACACCTTC. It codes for CASSSPGQWYGYTF.

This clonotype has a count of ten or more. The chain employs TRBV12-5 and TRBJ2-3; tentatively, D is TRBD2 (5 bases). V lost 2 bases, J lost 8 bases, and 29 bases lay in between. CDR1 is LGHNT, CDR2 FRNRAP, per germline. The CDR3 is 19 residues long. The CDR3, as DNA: TGTGCTAGTGGTTTGAGCCGGGGAATTGGGAATGGGGTTACGGCTACGCAGTATTTT. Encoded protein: CASGLSRGIGNGVTATQYF.

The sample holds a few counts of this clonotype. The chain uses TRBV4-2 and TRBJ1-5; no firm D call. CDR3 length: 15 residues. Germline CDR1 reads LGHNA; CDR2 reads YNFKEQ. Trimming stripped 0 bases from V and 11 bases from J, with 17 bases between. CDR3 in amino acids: CASSQEGQAWGAQHF. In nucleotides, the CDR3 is TGTGCCAGCAGCCAAGAAGGGCAGGCCTGGGGAGCCCAGCATTTT.

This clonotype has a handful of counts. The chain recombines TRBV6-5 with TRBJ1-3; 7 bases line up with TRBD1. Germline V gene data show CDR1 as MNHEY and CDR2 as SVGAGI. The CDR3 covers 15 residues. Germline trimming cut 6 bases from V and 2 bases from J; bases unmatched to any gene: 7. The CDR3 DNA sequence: TGTGCCAGCAGAATGGGACAGTCTACTGGAAACACCATATATTTT. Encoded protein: CASRMGQSTGNTIYF.

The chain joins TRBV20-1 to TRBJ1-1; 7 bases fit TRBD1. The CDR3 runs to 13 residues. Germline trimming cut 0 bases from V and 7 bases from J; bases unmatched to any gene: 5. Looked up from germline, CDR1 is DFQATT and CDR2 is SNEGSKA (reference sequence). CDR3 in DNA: TGCAGTGCTAGAGATGCCAGGGGGGATGAAGCTTTCTTT. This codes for CSARDARGDEAFF.

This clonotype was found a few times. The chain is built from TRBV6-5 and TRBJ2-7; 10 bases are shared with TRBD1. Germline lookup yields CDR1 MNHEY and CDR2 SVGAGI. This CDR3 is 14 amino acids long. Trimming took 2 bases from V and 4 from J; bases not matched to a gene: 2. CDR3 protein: CASSYRQGAYEQYV. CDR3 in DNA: TGTGCCAGCAGTTACAGACAGGGGGCGTACGAGCAGTACGTC.

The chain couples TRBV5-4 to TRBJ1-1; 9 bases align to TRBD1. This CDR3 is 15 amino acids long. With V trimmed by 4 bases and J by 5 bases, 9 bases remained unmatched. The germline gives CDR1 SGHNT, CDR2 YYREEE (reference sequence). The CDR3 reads CASSTKTGGWTEAFF. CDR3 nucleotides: TGTGCCAGCAGCACTAAGACAGGGGGTTGGACTGAAGCTTTCTTT. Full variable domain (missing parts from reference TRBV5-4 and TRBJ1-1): ETGVTQSPTHLIKTRGQQVTLRCSSQSGHNTVSWYQQALGQGPQFIFQYYREEENGRGNFPPRFSGLQFPNYSSELNVNALELDDSALYLCASSTKTGGWTEAFFGQGTRLTVV.

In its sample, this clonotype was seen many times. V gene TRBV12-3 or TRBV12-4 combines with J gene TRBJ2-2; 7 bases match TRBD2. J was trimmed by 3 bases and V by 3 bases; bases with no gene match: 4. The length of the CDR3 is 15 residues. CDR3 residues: CASSFGGGHTGELFF. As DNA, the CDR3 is TGTGCCAGCAGTTTTGGCGGGGGTCACACCGGGGAGCTGTTTTTT.